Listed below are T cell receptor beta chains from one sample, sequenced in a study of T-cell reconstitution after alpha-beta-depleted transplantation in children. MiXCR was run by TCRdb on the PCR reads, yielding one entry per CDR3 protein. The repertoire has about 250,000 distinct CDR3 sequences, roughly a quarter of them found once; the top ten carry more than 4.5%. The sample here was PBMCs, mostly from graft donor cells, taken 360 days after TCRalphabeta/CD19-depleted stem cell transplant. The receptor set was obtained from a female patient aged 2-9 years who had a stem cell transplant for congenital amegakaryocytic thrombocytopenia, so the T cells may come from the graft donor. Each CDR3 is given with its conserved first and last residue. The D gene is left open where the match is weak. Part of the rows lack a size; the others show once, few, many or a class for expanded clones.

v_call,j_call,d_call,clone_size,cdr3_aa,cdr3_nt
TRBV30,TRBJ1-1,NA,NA,CAWYRFSNTEAFF,TGTGCCTGGTACAGGTTTTCGAACACTGAAGCTTTCTTT
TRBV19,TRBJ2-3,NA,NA,CASSIGASGTDTQYF,TGTGCCAGTAGTATTGGGGCTAGCGGCACAGATACGCAGTATTTT
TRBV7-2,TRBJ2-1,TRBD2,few,CASRVTSGKSSYNEQFF,TGTGCCAGCCGAGTGACTAGCGGGAAGAGCTCCTACAATGAGCAGTTCTTC
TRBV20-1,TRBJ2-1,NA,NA,CSARDLTGHRGNEQFF,TGCAGTGCTAGAGATCTGACAGGACACCGGGGCAATGAGCAGTTCTTC
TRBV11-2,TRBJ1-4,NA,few,CASSWEAGRGEKLFF,TGTGCCAGCAGCTGGGAAGCGGGACGAGGTGAAAAACTGTTTTTT
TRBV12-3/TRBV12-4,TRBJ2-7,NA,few,CASSSPRTGWYEQYF,TGTGCCAGCAGCTCGCCTCGGACCGGTTGGTACGAGCAGTACTTC
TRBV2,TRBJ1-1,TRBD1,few,CASRRGQGNTEAFF,TGTGCCAGCAGGAGGGGACAGGGGAACACTGAAGCTTTCTTT
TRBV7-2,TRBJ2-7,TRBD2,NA,CASSRSGGHYEQYF,TGTGCCAGCAGCCGTAGCGGGGGGCACTACGAGCAGTACTTC
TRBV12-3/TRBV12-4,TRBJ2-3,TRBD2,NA,CASSFSGREGTQYF,TGTGCCAGCAGCTTTAGCGGGCGAGAGGGTACGCAGTATTTT
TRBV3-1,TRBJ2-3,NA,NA,CASSQAGTDTDTQYF,TGTGCCAGCAGCCAAGCCGGGACGGACACAGATACGCAGTATTTT
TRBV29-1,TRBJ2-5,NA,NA,CSVARDTEETQYF,TGCAGCGTTGCCCGGGACACCGAAGAGACCCAGTACTTC
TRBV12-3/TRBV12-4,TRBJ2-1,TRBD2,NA,CASSSTSGGSSYNEQFF,TGTGCCAGCAGCTCTACTAGCGGGGGTAGCTCCTACAATGAGCAGTTCTTC
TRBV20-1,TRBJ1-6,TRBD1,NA,CSANDRGRFSPLHF,TGCAGTGCAAACGACAGGGGGCGATTTTCACCCCTCCACTTT
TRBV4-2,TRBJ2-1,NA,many,CASSLHTDVRYNEQFF,TGTGCCAGCAGCTTACACACAGACGTACGTTACAATGAGCAGTTCTTC
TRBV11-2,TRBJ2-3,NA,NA,CASSLDFSAAGNTQYF,TGTGCCAGCAGCTTAGATTTTTCGGCTGCGGGGAATACGCAGTATTTT
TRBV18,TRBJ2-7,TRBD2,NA,CASSSGKPYEQYF,TGTGCCAGCTCTAGCGGGAAACCCTACGAGCAGTACTTC
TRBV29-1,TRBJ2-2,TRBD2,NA,CSVTGLAGISTGELFF,TGCAGCGTCACGGGACTAGCGGGAATTTCAACCGGGGAGCTGTTTTTT
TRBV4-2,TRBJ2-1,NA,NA,CASSTQTDNEQFF,TGTGCCAGCAGCACACAGACAGACAATGAGCAGTTCTTC
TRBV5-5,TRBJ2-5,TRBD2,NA,CASSTGLAGGGKETQYF,TGTGCCAGCAGCACAGGACTAGCGGGAGGGGGGAAAGAGACCCAGTACTTC
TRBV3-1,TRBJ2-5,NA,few,CASSRYDWYQETQYF,TGTGCCAGCAGCCGCTATGACTGGTACCAAGAGACCCAGTACTTC
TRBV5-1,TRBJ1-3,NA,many,CASSLDGSGNTIYF,TGCGCCAGCAGCTTGGACGGCTCTGGAAACACCATATATTTT
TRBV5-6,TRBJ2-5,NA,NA,CASSLKSRQAF,TGTGCCAGCAGCCTTAAGTCCCGACAGGCCTTC
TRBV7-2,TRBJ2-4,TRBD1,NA,CASSSQGQGIQYF,TGTGCCAGCAGCTCACAGGGGCAGGGCATTCAGTACTTC
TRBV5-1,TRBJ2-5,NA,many,CASSLKAEFQETQYF,TGCGCCAGCAGCTTGAAAGCAGAGTTCCAAGAGACCCAGTACTTC
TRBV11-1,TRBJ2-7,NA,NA,CASTKLGSNYEQYF,TGTGCCAGCACCAAATTGGGAAGTAATTACGAGCAGTACTTC
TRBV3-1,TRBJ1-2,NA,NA,CASSQGKGGGYTF,TGTGCCAGCAGCCAAGGAAAGGGTGGTGGCTACACCTTC
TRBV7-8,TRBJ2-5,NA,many,CASSLAVGETQYF,TGTGCCAGCAGCTTAGCGGTGGGAGAGACCCAGTACTTC
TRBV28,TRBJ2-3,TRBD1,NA,CASSPRDRDTQYF,TGTGCCAGCAGCCCGAGGGACAGGGATACGCAGTATTTT
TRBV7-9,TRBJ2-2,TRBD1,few,CASNRTGATGELFF,TGTGCCAGCAATAGGACAGGGGCCACCGGGGAGCTGTTTTTT
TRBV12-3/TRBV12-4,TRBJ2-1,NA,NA,CASSLAGTFGGSNEQFF,TGTGCCAGCAGTTTAGCGGGGACCTTTGGCGGGTCCAATGAGCAGTTCTTC
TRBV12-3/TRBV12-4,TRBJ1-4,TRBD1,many,CASSPGQGANEKLFF,TGTGCCAGCAGCCCGGGACAGGGGGCTAATGAAAAACTGTTTTTT
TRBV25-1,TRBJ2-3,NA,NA,CASSPKRRTSTDTQYF,TGTGCCAGCAGTCCTAAGAGGCGTACAAGCACAGATACGCAGTATTTT
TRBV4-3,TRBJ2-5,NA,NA,CASSQDGDQETQYF,TGCGCCAGCAGCCAAGACGGGGATCAAGAGACCCAGTACTTC
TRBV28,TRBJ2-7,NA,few,CASSPRPWREAYEQYF,TGTGCCAGCAGCCCACGCCCGTGGAGGGAGGCCTACGAGCAGTACTTC
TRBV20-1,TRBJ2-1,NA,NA,CSARVGFLNGNEQFF,TGCAGTGCTAGAGTTGGTTTCTTGAACGGAAATGAGCAGTTCTTC
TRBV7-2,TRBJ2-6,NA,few,CASDRWAGANVLTF,TGTGCCAGCGACAGGTGGGCGGGGGCCAACGTCCTGACTTTC
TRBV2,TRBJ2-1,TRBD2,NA,CASSGGPLAGVGSEQFF,TGTGCCAGCAGTGGCGGGCCCCTAGCGGGAGTGGGAAGTGAGCAGTTCTTC
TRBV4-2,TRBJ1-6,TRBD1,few,CASSQDPGQGNSPLHF,TGTGCCAGCAGCCAAGACCCAGGACAGGGGAATTCACCCCTCCACTTT
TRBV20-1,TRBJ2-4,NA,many,CSASLGLAKNIQYF,TGCAGTGCTAGTCTGGGACTAGCCAAAAACATTCAGTACTTC
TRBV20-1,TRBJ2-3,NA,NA,CSANRDIGTDTQYF,TGCAGTGCTAACAGGGATATAGGCACAGATACGCAGTATTTT
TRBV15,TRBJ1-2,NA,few,CATSRVGSFGYTF,TGTGCCACCAGCAGAGTTGGGAGTTTCGGCTACACCTTC